This T cell receptor beta chain was sequenced for a study of CD8 T cells in ankylosing spondylitis. CDR3 length: 16 residues. Germline assignment: CDR1 KGHDR and CDR2 SFDVKD. Losses at the gene ends were 4 bases for V and 5 bases for J; bases not matched to a gene: 9. In making TCR beta libraries, quantitative 5'-RACE with molecular barcodes was used. In TCRdb, the 5' RACE reads were re-called with MiXCR into one record per CDR3 protein. This sample carries 250,000 to 400,000 distinct CDR3 sequences, about 9.9% of them seen once, and the ten largest clones take around 8.4%. Sequencing was done on a sample of blood, either unsorted or a sorted T cell fraction (not recorded which). This receptor was identified in a female donor with ankylosing spondylitis or in good health (not recorded which). The genes are TRBV24-1 and TRBJ2-3; 9 nucleotides agree with TRBD1. CDR3 DNA: TGTGCCACCAGTGAAACAGGGGGCGATGTGAGAGATACGCAGTATTTT. The encoded protein is CATSETGGDVRDTQYF.